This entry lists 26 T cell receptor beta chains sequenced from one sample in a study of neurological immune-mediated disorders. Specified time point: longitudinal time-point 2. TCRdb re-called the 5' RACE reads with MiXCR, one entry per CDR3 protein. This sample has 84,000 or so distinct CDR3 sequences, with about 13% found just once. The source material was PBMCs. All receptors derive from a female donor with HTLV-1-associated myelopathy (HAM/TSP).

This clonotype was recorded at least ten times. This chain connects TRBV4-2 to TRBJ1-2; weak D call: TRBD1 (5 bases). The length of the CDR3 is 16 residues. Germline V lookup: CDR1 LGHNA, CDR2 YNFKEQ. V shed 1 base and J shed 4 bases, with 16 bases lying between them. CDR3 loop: CASSQASGTGVYGYTF. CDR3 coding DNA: TGTGCCAGCAGCCAAGCTTCAGGGACGGGGGTCTATGGCTACACCTTC.

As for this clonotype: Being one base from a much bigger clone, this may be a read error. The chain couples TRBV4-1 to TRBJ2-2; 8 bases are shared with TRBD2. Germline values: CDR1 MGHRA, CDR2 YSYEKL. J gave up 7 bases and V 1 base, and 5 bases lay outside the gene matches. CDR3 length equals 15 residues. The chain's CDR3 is CASSQVAGSGGELFF. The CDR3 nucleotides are TGCGCCAGCAGCCAAGTAGCGGGGTCAGGCGGGGAGCTGTTTTTT.

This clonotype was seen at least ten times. The CDR3 loop reads CASSLGPGTEPTF. As DNA, the CDR3 is TGCGCCAGCAGCTTGGGGCCAGGGACCGAGCCCACCTTC. The V and J genes are TRBV5-1 and TRBJ1-2; D is perhaps TRBD1 (5 bases). Trimming left V 0 bases short and J 13 bases short, with 16 bases between. CDR3 length: 13 amino acids. Germline lookup yields CDR1 SGHRS and CDR2 YFSETQ.

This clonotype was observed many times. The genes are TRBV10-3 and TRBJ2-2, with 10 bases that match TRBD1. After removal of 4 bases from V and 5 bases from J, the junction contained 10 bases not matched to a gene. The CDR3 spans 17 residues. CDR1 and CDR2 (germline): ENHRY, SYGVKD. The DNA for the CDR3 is TGTGCCATCAGTGCCCGACCGGGACAGGGGATTACCGGGGAGCTGTTTTTT. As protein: CAISARPGQGITGELFF.

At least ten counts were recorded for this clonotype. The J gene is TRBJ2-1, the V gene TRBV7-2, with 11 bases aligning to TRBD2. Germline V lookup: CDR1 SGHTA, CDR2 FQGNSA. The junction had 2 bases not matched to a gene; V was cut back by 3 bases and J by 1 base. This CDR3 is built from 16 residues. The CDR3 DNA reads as TGTGCCAGCAGCTTCCGACTAGCGGGATCCTACAATGAGCAGTTCTTC. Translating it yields CASSFRLAGSYNEQFF.

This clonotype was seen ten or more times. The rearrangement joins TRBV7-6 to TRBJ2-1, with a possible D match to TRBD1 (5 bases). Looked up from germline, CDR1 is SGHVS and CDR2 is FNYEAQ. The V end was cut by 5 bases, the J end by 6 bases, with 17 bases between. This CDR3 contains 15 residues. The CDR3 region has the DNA TGTGCCAGCAGCCCCCGACAGCTAACTTCCAATGAGCAGTTCTTC. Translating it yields CASSPRQLTSNEQFF.

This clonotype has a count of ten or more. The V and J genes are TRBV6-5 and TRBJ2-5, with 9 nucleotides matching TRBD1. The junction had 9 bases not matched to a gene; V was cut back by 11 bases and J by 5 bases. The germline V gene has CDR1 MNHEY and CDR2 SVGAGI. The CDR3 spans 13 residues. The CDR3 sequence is CAGTSDRGETQYF. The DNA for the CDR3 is TGTGCCGGGACCTCGGACAGGGGTGAGACCCAGTACTTC.

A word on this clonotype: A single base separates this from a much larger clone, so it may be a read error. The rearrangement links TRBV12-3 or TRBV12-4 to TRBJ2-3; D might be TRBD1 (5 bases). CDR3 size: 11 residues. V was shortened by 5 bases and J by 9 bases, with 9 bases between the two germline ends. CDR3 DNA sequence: TGTGCCAGCAGTCTTGGGGCGACGCAGTATTTT. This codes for CASSLGATQYF.

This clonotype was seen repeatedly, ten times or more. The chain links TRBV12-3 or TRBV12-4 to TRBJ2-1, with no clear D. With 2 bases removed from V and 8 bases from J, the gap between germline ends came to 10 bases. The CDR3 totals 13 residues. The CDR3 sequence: CASSLKGFDEQFF. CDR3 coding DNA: TGTGCCAGCAGTTTAAAAGGGTTTGATGAGCAGTTCTTC.

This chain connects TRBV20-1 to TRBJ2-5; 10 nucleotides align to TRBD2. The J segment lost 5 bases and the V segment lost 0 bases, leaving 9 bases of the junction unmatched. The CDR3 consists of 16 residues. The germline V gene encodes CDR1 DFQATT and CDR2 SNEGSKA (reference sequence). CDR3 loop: CSARDPLAGVIETQYF. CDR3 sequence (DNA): TGCAGTGCTAGAGATCCCCTAGCGGGGGTCATCGAGACCCAGTACTTC.

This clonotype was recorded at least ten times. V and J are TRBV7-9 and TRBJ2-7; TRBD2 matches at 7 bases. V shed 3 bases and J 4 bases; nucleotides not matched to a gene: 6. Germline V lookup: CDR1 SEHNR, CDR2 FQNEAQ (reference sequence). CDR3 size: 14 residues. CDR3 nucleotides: TGTGCCAGCAGCTTGCCCTTGCGGGGGTACGAGCAGTACTTC. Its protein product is CASSLPLRGYEQYF.

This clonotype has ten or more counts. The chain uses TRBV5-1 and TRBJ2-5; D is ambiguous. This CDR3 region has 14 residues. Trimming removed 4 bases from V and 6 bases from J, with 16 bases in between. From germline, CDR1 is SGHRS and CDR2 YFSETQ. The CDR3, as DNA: TGCGCCAGCAGCCCCCTTCAAGTGGCGAAGACCCAGTACTTC. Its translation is CASSPLQVAKTQYF.

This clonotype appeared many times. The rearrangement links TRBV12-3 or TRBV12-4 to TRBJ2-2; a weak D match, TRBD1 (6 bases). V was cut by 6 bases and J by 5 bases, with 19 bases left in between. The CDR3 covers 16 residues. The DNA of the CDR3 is TGTGCCAGCAGGCCTTCCCACAGGGAGAGGACCGGGGAGCTGTTTTTT. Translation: CASRPSHRERTGELFF.

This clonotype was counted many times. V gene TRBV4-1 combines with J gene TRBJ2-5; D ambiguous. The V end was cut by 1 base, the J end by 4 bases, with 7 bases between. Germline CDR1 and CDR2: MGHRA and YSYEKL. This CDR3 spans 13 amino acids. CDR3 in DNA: TGCGCCAGCAGCCAAGGGGCTCGAGAGACCCAGTACTTC. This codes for CASSQGARETQYF.

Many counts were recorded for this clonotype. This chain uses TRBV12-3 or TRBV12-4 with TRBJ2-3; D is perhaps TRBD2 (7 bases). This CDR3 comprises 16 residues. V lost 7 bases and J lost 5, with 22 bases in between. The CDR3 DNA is TGTGCCAGCACCCCGGGGGCGGGGGACGGACGAGATACGCAGTATTTT. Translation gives CASTPGAGDGRDTQYF.

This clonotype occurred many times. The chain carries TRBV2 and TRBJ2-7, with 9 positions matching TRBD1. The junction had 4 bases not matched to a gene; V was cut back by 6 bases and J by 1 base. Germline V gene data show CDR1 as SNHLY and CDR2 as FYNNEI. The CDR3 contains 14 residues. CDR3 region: CASSGTGNSYEQYF. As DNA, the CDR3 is TGTGCCAGCAGCGGGACAGGGAATTCCTACGAGCAGTACTTC.

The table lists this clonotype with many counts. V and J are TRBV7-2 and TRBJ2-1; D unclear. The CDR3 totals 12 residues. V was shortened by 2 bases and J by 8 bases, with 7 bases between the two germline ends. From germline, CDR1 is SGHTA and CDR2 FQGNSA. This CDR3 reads CASSLRWDEQFF. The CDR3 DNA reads TGTGCCAGCAGCTTAAGGTGGGATGAGCAGTTCTTC.

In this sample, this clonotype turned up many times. DNA for the CDR3: TGTGCCGCTGAAACAACCGGGGAGCTGTTTTTT. The encoded protein is CAAETTGELFF. The chain uses TRBV10-3 and TRBJ2-2; unclear D gene. Between the trimmed V and J ends, which lost 11 bases and 5 bases, there was a span of 9 bases. The CDR3 totals 11 residues. CDR1 and CDR2 (germline): ENHRY, SYGVKD.

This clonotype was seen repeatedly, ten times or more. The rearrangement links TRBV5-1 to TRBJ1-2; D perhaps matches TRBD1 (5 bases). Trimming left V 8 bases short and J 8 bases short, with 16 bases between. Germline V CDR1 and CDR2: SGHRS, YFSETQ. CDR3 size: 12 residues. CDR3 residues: CASTDRMDGYTF. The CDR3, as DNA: TGCGCCAGTACAGACAGAATGGACGGCTACACCTTC. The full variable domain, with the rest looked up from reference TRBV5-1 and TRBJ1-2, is KAGVTQTPRYLIKTRGQQVTLSCSPISGHRSVSWYQQTPGQGLQFLFEYFSETQRNKGNFPGRFSGRQFSNSRSEMNVSTLELGDSALYLCASTDRMDGYTFGSGTRLTVV.

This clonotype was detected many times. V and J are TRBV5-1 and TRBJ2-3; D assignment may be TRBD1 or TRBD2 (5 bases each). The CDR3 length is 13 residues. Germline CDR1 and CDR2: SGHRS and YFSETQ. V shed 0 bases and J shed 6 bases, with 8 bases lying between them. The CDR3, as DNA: TGCGCCAGCAGCTTGGCCCGGGACGATACGCAGTATTTT. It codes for CASSLARDDTQYF.

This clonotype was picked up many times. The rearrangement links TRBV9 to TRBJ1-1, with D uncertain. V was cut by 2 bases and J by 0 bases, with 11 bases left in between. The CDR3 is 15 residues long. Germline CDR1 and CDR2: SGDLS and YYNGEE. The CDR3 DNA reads TGTGCCAGCAGCGTGGGAACTTCGATGAACACTGAAGCTTTCTTT. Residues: CASSVGTSMNTEAFF.

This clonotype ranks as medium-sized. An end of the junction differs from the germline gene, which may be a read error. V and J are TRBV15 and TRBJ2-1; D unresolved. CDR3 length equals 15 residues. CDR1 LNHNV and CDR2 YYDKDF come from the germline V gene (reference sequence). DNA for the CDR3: TGTGCTACCAGCAGAGATATCGGCAGCCACAATGAGCAGTTCTTC. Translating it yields CATSRDIGSHNEQFF. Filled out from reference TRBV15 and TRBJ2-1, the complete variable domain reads DAMVIQNPRYQVTQFGKPVTLSCSQTLNHNVMYWYQQKSSQAPKLLFHYYDKDFNNEADTPDNFQSRRPNTSFCFLDIRSPGLGDTAMYLCATSRDIGSHNEQFFGPGTRLTVL.

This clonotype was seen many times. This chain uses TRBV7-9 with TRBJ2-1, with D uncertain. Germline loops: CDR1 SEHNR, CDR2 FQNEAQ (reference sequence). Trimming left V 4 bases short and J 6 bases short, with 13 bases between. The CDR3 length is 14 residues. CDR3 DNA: TGTGCCAGCAGCTCCGGACGGATTCGCAATGAGCAGTTCTTC. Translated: CASSSGRIRNEQFF.

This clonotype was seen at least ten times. The CDR3 DNA reads as TGCAGTGCTAAGGACAGGGTGGACCAGCCCCAGCATTTT. This codes for CSAKDRVDQPQHF. The chain is built from TRBV20-1 and TRBJ1-5; 8 positions match TRBD1. Germline-derived CDR1 and CDR2 are DFQATT and SNEGSKA (reference sequence). Trimming took 4 bases from V and 7 from J; bases not matched to a gene: 6. The CDR3 has 13 amino acids.

CDR3 amino acids: CASKEGIGTEAFF. The CDR3 nucleotides are TGTGCCAGCAAAGAGGGAATAGGCACTGAAGCTTTCTTT. The chain combines TRBV6-1 with TRBJ1-1, with D hard to call. Trimming pared 7 bases from V and 4 bases from J, leaving 13 bases between. In germline, CDR1 is MNHNS, CDR2 SASEGT. The CDR3 sequence is 13 residues long.

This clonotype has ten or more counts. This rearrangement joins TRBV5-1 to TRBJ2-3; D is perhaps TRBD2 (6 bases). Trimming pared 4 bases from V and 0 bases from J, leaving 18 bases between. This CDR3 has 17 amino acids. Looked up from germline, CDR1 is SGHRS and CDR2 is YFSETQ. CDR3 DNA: TGCGCCAGCAGCCCCGGCCTGGGCGGGGCTAGCACAGATACGCAGTATTTT. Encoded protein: CASSPGLGGASTDTQYF.